Included here is one T cell receptor (beta chain) sequence, with context. Its antigen is not identified. The data belong to a study of CD8 T cells in ankylosing spondylitis. Study-level findings and limits: Several highly homologous variants made up a TCR beta motif, and this motif appeared characteristic of ankylosing spondylitis blood. As for the disease-linked clones, they showed a CD8+ phenotype and occurred at relatively low frequencies in peripheral blood. Earlier literature documents some of the motif variants in reactive arthritis synovial fluid and blood.

Losses at the gene ends were 1 base for V and 3 bases for J; bases not matched to a gene: 6. The CDR3 spans 15 residues. CDR1 and CDR2 from the germline V gene are SGHTA and FQGNSA. TCRdb used MiXCR to reprocess the 5' RACE reads, holding one entry per CDR3 protein. Here the sample spans roughly 180,000 distinct CDR3 sequences, 10% to 15% being singletons. The clonotype comes from a female donor with ankylosing spondylitis or in good health (not recorded which). Sequencing used blood, either unsorted or a sorted T cell fraction (not recorded which). The rearrangement joins TRBV7-2 to TRBJ2-7; 7 nucleotides line up with TRBD2. Written as DNA, the CDR3 is TGTGCCAGCAGCTTAGGAGCTAGCGGTCTCTACGAGCAGTACTTC. Translation gives CASSLGASGLYEQYF.